This entry features one TCR beta chain sequence. Its antigen remains unknown. The record originates from a study of T cell repertoires in cytomegalovirus infection. Study details: Both CMV infection and a matching HLA type were indicated by public TCR beta signatures. Broader study findings: HLA-C-restricted CMV clonotypes gave the most frequent clonotype in two of eight donors. Cumulative frequency of public TCR beta families picked out carriers of CMV plus the relevant HLA.

Germline V gene sequence: CDR1 SGHRS, CDR2 YFSETQ. The CDR3 is 16 amino acids. V was clipped by 4 bases and J by 10 bases; unmatched bases: 13. TCRdb processed the reads anew with MiXCR; each CDR3 protein has one entry. The sample records fewer than 300,000 distinct CDR3 sequences, more than 20% being singletons. Sequencing was done on a sample of PBMCs. The gene calls are TRBV5-1 and TRBJ2-1, with TRBD2 identical over 11 bases. The origin of this receptor is a human donor in good health (CMV status not recorded). Some clones in this sample may be carry-over from other donors' samples. In DNA, the CDR3 is TGCGCCAGCAGCCCACCGGGACTAGCGGCAGTTTTGGAGCAGTTCTTC. Its protein is CASSPPGLAAVLEQFF.